The rows below give T cell receptor beta chains drawn from one sample of a study of T cell clones after liver transplantation. Clones were sequenced by immunoSEQ multiplex PCR, and TCRdb holds only the in-frame ones, with some missing. The sample includes more than 75,000 clones, around four fifths seen only once; the top ten take around 0.5%. The sample consisted of CD4+ T cells from blood, taken 45 to 46 months after liver transplant. The source of these receptors is a human patient who received a liver transplant. Some T cells may be transferred from the graft donor. Each CDR3 is given without its conserved first and last residue.

CDR3 protein	V gene	J gene
ASSVSSGQGKNIQY	TRBV7-2	TRBJ2-4
ASSLEWGSRHTEAF	TRBV5-5	TRBJ1-1
ASRTGHQYNSPLH	TRBV6-1	TRBJ1-6
ASSLDSDSSWTTDTQY	TRBV11-2	TRBJ2-3
ASSWPLAGGSTDTQY	TRBV5-1	TRBJ2-3
ASSQDPFYPAGETQY	TRBV4-3	TRBJ2-5
ASSFQGNTEAF	TRBV2	TRBJ1-1
ASKLSQGGYEQY	TRBV6-5	TRBJ2-7
ASSLGPGTGGLYEQY	TRBV5-1	TRBJ2-7
ASSSTENYGYT	TRBV28	TRBJ1-2
AINGADVYEQY	TRBV10-3	TRBJ2-7
ASILGAGETQY	TRBV2	TRBJ2-5
ASNFEGVVNEKLF	TRBV6-6	TRBJ1-4
ASSSVREGETQY	TRBV5-1	TRBJ2-5
ASSSQTGRSTDTQY	TRBV5-1	TRBJ2-3
ASSLGTGPGAF	TRBV5-1	TRBJ1-1
ASTRGGSQETQY	TRBV11-2	TRBJ2-5
ASSLEGAAGGRRTYEQY	TRBV5-6	TRBJ2-7
ASSLYGAHEQY	TRBV7-9	TRBJ2-7
ATKTGMAYNEQF	TRBV5-1	TRBJ2-1
ASSPRAIVYEQY	TRBV18	TRBJ2-7
ASTQGTGTFEQY	TRBV5-1	TRBJ2-7
ASSDGQGPFGDTEAF	TRBV7-2	TRBJ1-1
ASSFRLAGGPWETQY	TRBV7-2	TRBJ2-5